A single sample gave rise to the 29 T cell receptor beta chains below, sequenced in a study of T-cell memory formation after mild COVID-19. TCRdb fed the 5' RACE reads into MiXCR, producing one record per CDR3 protein. Of around 390,000 distinct CDR3 sequences listed, approximately 16% are singletons. Sequencing input: PBMCs or a T cell subset sorted from them (not recorded which). The receptors come from a man in his late teens or twenties who had mild COVID-19 (a few samples of this study predate the infection). Cell type and time point are not known.

The chain carries TRBV20-1 and TRBJ1-2, with D tentatively TRBD1 (6 bases). The germline gives CDR1 DFQATT, CDR2 SNEGSKA (reference sequence). The CDR3 has 13 residues. The germline V and J ends were trimmed by 6 bases and 5 bases, with 16 bases remaining between them. The CDR3 sequence: CSASLRQGYGYTF. In DNA, the CDR3 is TGCAGTGCAAGCCTCCGCCAGGGGTATGGCTACACCTTC.

The chain employs TRBV6-6 and TRBJ2-1; weak D call: TRBD2 (6 bases). The CDR3 spans 14 residues. V was pared by 0 bases and J by 8 bases, with 11 bases between. Per germline, CDR1 MNHNY and CDR2 SVGAGI (reference sequence). CDR3 nucleotide sequence: TGTGCCAGCAGTTACTCGGCGGGGTCGGATGAGCAGTTCTTC. Translating gives CASSYSAGSDEQFF.

This clonotype was found a few times. DNA for the CDR3: TGTGCCACCAGTGATCCCGGGACAGGGGACTATGGCTACACCTTC. Amino acid sequence: CATSDPGTGDYGYTF. The chain combines TRBV24-1 with TRBJ1-2, with 10 bases that match TRBD1. The germline V gene encodes CDR1 KGHDR and CDR2 SFDVKD. V was pared by 3 bases and J by 3 bases, with 3 bases of the junction left unmatched. There are 15 residues in the CDR3.

The chain links TRBV6-5 to TRBJ2-7; the match to TRBD2 covers 10 bases. Germline CDR1 MNHEY, CDR2 SVGAGI. V trimming: 5 bases; J trimming: 0 bases; junction bases outside the gene matches: 7. This CDR3 region has 16 residues. CDR3 in DNA: TGTGCCAGCAGTCCCGAAGGGACTAGCGCCTCCTACGAGCAGTACTTC. The encoded protein is CASSPEGTSASYEQYF.

This clonotype turned up a few times. The chain uses TRBV5-5 and TRBJ2-3; 13 nucleotides agree with TRBD2. V gave up 3 bases and J gave up 0 bases; unmatched junction bases: 7. CDR3 length: 18 amino acids. From germline, CDR1 is SGHKS and CDR2 YYEKEE (reference sequence). CDR3 loop: CASSSTSGGAGSTDTQYF. DNA for the CDR3: TGTGCCAGCAGCTCTACTAGCGGGGGGGCCGGTAGCACAGATACGCAGTATTTT. The complete variable domain, with remaining parts taken from reference TRBV5-5 and TRBJ2-3, reads DAGVTQSPTHLIKTRGQQVTLRCSPISGHKSVSWYQQVLGQGPQFIFQYYEKEERGRGNFPDRFSARQFPNYSSELNVNALLLGDSALYLCASSSTSGGAGSTDTQYFGPGTRLTVL.

Only a few counts were recorded for this clonotype. The rearrangement uses TRBV4-3 and TRBJ2-5; D might be TRBD2 (6 bases). The germline V gene encodes CDR1 LGHNA and CDR2 YSLEER. The CDR3 has 15 residues. Trimming shortened V by 1 base and J by 0 bases, and 9 bases separated the two germline ends. The CDR3 DNA reads as TGCGCCAGCAGCCAAGCCCGGGACTACCAAGAGACCCAGTACTTC. It is translated as CASSQARDYQETQYF.

The V and J genes are TRBV13 and TRBJ1-6; a weak D match, TRBD1 (5 bases). V lost 1 base to trimming and J lost 0 bases, with 7 bases between them. The V gene's germline CDR1 is PRHDT and CDR2 FYEKMQ (reference sequence). This CDR3 contains 16 residues. Here the CDR3 DNA reads TGTGCCAGCAGCTTAGAGCAGGGCTCCTATAATTCACCCCTCCACTTT. Translating it yields CASSLEQGSYNSPLHF.

This clonotype has a count of ten or more. The rearrangement uses TRBV7-9 and TRBJ2-2; D is perhaps TRBD1 (6 bases). Trimming took off 2 bases at V and 5 bases at J, with 9 bases between the two ends. The CDR3 has 14 amino acids. Germline V gene sequence: CDR1 SEHNR, CDR2 FQNEAQ (reference sequence). The CDR3 DNA reads as TGTGCCAGCAGCTTACAGGGGCGGACCGGGGAGCTGTTTTTT. This gives the protein CASSLQGRTGELFF. The full variable domain, with the rest looked up from reference TRBV7-9 and TRBJ2-2, is DTGVSQNPRHKITKRGQNVTFRCDPISEHNRLYWYRQTLGQGPEFLTYFQNEAQLEKSRLLSDRFSAERPKGSFSTLEIQRTEQGDSAMYLCASSLQGRTGELFFGEGSRLTVL.

J is TRBJ2-7 and V is TRBV5-6; D remains ambiguous. CDR1 is SGHDT, CDR2 YYEEEE, per germline. This CDR3 spans 12 amino acids. Between the trimmed V and J ends, which lost 6 bases and 5 bases, there was a span of 12 bases. The CDR3 reads CASTWSRHEQYV. DNA for the CDR3: TGTGCCAGCACCTGGAGCCGACACGAGCAGTACGTC.

This chain uses TRBV2 with TRBJ1-1; D gene unclear. Germline-derived CDR1 and CDR2 are SNHLY and FYNNEI. Trimming shortened V by 0 bases and J by 11 bases, and 13 bases separated the two germline ends. The CDR3 has 13 residues. The CDR3 DNA reads TGTGCCAGCAGTGAAGCGGAGTCGGGGTGGGCTTTCTTT. It is translated as CASSEAESGWAFF.

V is TRBV12-3 or TRBV12-4 and J is TRBJ1-1; D remains unclear. Trimming stripped 2 bases from V and 10 bases from J, with 23 bases between. The CDR3 runs to 16 residues. The CDR3 DNA is TGTGCCAGCAGTTTACGGAGTGGGAGGGTACTGAAAGGAGCTTTCTTT. This gives the protein CASSLRSGRVLKGAFF.

This chain joins TRBV10-3 and TRBJ2-7; 8 nucleotides align to TRBD2. The germline V gene encodes CDR1 ENHRY and CDR2 SYGVKD. The length of the CDR3 is 14 residues. V was pared by 6 bases and J by 4 bases, with 8 bases of the junction left unmatched. Written as DNA, the CDR3 is TGTGCCATCAGCACGGGCGGGGGGTATTACGAGCAGTACGTC. Its protein product is CAISTGGGYYEQYV.

This clonotype was detected only a few times. CDR3 in DNA: TGTGCCAGCAGCCCACAAGGACAGCCCTACGAGCAGTACTTC. Protein: CASSPQGQPYEQYF. The V and J genes are TRBV13 and TRBJ2-7; D is possibly TRBD1 (6 bases). Between the trimmed V and J ends, which lost 5 bases and 2 bases, there was a span of 13 bases. The V gene's germline CDR1 is PRHDT and CDR2 FYEKMQ (reference sequence). The CDR3 has 14 residues. Filled out from reference TRBV13 and TRBJ2-7, the complete variable domain reads AAGVIQSPRHLIKEKRETATLKCYPIPRHDTVYWYQQGPGQDPQFLISFYEKMQSDKGSIPDRFSAQQFSDYHSELNMSSLELGDSALYFCASSPQGQPYEQYFGPGTRLTVT.

This chain uses TRBV30 with TRBJ1-1; TRBD1 aligns across 7 bases. Germline CDR1 GTSNPN, CDR2 SVGIG (reference sequence). The CDR3 is 13 amino acids. V lost 4 bases, J lost 0 bases, and 2 bases stayed unmatched. The CDR3 DNA follows: TGTGCCTGGACGGGACAGATGAACACTGAAGCTTTCTTT. Amino acids: CAWTGQMNTEAFF.

This clonotype occurred a few times. The chain has TRBV7-3 and TRBJ2-5; D call uncertain. Trimming left V 2 bases short and J 3 bases short, with 10 bases between. The CDR3 consists of 14 residues. The germline gives CDR1 SGHTA, CDR2 FQGTGA. CDR3 sequence reads: CASSLVVREETQYF. Written as DNA, the CDR3 is TGTGCCAGCAGCTTAGTAGTCCGTGAAGAGACCCAGTACTTC.

J is TRBJ2-3 and V is TRBV6-5; the D gene could be TRBD1 or TRBD2 (5 bases each). CDR1 is MNHEY, CDR2 SVGAGI, per germline. The CDR3 is 15 residues long. V lost 2 bases and J lost 5, with 14 bases in between. The CDR3 DNA reads as TGTGCCAGCAGTTACGGTGGCAGGGAGATAGATACGCAGTATTTT. Protein sequence: CASSYGGREIDTQYF.

This clonotype was seen a few times. The V gene is TRBV6-2 or TRBV6-3, the J gene TRBJ2-3; D is possibly TRBD1 (6 bases). CDR3 size: 13 residues. Trimming took off 7 bases at V and 7 bases at J, with 15 bases between the two ends. The V gene's germline CDR1 is MNHEY and CDR2 SVGEGT. Here the CDR3 DNA reads TGTGCCAGCATTGACAGGATTGGGTATACGCAGTATTTT. Protein sequence: CASIDRIGYTQYF.

This clonotype was seen more than once but under ten times. The chain is built from TRBV27 and TRBJ2-7, with TRBD2 identical over 9 bases. Germline CDR1 MNHEY, CDR2 SMNVEV (reference sequence). The ends lost 6 bases at V and 5 bases at J; junction bases unmatched: 14. The CDR3 has 16 amino acids. Here the CDR3 reads CASSLLGSGGHNEQYF. The DNA of the CDR3 is TGTGCCAGCAGCCTCCTCGGGAGCGGGGGGCACAACGAGCAGTACTTC.

This clonotype was seen only a few times. V is TRBV19 and J is TRBJ1-1, with D unclear. CDR1 and CDR2 from the germline V gene are LNHDA and SQIVND (reference sequence). V was pared by 3 bases and J by 3 bases, with 8 bases between. The CDR3 loop spans 13 amino acids. The CDR3 sequence is CASSIDGDTEAFF. CDR3 nucleotide sequence: TGTGCCAGTAGTATCGATGGAGACACTGAAGCTTTCTTT.

The CDR3 is CASSQVRGERVSGANVLTF. CDR3 bases: TGCGCCAGCAGCCAAGTGCGTGGAGAAAGGGTCTCTGGGGCCAACGTCCTGACTTTC. This chain connects TRBV4-3 to TRBJ2-6, with unresolved D. Trimming took off 1 base at V and 0 bases at J, with 16 bases between the two ends. This CDR3 has 19 amino acids. Germline V gene lookup returns CDR1 LGHNA and CDR2 YSLEER.

The DNA for the CDR3 is TGCAGTGCAGACAGGACAGGCACTGGGGCCAACGTCCTGACTTTC. It translates to CSADRTGTGANVLTF. The chain links TRBV20-1 to TRBJ2-6, with 7 bases aligning to TRBD1. J was trimmed by 2 bases and V by 6 bases; bases with no gene match: 7. This CDR3 contains 15 residues. CDR1 DFQATT and CDR2 SNEGSKA come from the germline V gene (reference sequence).

This clonotype was counted a few times. The rearrangement joins TRBV20-1 to TRBJ2-7; no clear D. V was cut by 2 bases and J by 4 bases, with 6 bases left in between. The CDR3 is 11 amino acids. In germline, CDR1 is DFQATT, CDR2 SNEGSKA (reference sequence). This CDR3 reads CSARQDYEQYF. The CDR3 DNA is TGCAGTGCTAGACAAGATTACGAGCAGTACTTC.

This clonotype appeared a few times. V gene TRBV4-1 combines with J gene TRBJ2-4; D is undetermined. Germline V gene sequence: CDR1 MGHRA, CDR2 YSYEKL. The CDR3 runs to 13 residues. Trimming removed 0 bases from V and 8 bases from J, with 8 bases in between. The CDR3 DNA follows: TGCGCCAGCAGCCAAGAAACCGGAGACATTCAGTACTTC. As protein: CASSQETGDIQYF.

CDR3 DNA: TGTGCCAGCAGCTCCCCGGGACAGGCCTTTGAAGCTTTCTTT. It translates to CASSSPGQAFEAFF. V is TRBV7-8 and J is TRBJ1-1, with 8 bases aligning to TRBD1. V gave up 4 bases and J gave up 7 bases; unmatched junction bases: 8. The CDR3 spans 14 residues. Germline V lookup: CDR1 SGHVS, CDR2 FQNEAQ.

The chain recombines TRBV9 with TRBJ2-1; TRBD2 matches at 8 bases. The length of the CDR3 is 15 residues. Per the germline V gene, CDR1 is SGDLS and CDR2 is YYNGEE. The ends lost 4 bases at V and 4 bases at J; junction bases unmatched: 7. The CDR3 DNA is TGTGCCAGCAGCCCCAGCGGGGGAGTTTACAATGAGCAGTTCTTC. Protein sequence: CASSPSGGVYNEQFF.

This clonotype has ten or more counts. This chain uses TRBV19 with TRBJ2-2; D is unclear. V dropped 6 bases and J dropped 0 bases, with 11 bases sitting between them. Germline-derived CDR1 and CDR2 are LNHDA and SQIVND (reference sequence). The CDR3 is 15 residues long. CDR3 DNA: TGTGCCAGTAGGGGCTCGGGTGCGAACACCGGGGAGCTGTTTTTT. It codes for CASRGSGANTGELFF.

This clonotype appeared a few times. One end of the junction is discordant with germline, which a read error may explain. The CDR3 region is CSARIAGGPNTGELFF. The CDR3 DNA follows: TGCAGTGCTAGAATAGCGGGGGGGCCGAATACCGGGGAGCTGTTTTTT. The chain is built from TRBV20-1 and TRBJ2-2, with 11 positions matching TRBD2. The CDR3 runs 16 residues. Germline-derived CDR1 and CDR2 are DFQATT and SNEGSKA (reference sequence).

There are a few counts of this clonotype. The V and J genes are TRBV20-1 and TRBJ2-1; tentatively, D is TRBD1 or TRBD2 (5 bases each). V was clipped by 5 bases and J by 6 bases, with 17 bases between them. Germline-derived CDR1 and CDR2 are DFQATT and SNEGSKA (reference sequence). The CDR3 loop spans 14 amino acids. The CDR3 here is CSARGRGVSNEQFF. The DNA for the CDR3 is TGCAGTGCTCGGGGAAGGGGAGTTAGCAATGAGCAGTTCTTC.

This clonotype was counted only a few times. The genes are TRBV7-6 and TRBJ2-7; weak D call: TRBD2 (5 bases). The V gene lost 1 base and the J gene lost 4 bases, with 14 bases spanning the gap. The germline CDR1 and CDR2 sequences are SGHVS and FNYEAQ. The CDR3 is 15 amino acids. CDR3 bases: TGTGCCAGCAGCTTAGGAGGGCGCGAGGTTTACGAGCAGTACTTC. It translates to CASSLGGREVYEQYF.